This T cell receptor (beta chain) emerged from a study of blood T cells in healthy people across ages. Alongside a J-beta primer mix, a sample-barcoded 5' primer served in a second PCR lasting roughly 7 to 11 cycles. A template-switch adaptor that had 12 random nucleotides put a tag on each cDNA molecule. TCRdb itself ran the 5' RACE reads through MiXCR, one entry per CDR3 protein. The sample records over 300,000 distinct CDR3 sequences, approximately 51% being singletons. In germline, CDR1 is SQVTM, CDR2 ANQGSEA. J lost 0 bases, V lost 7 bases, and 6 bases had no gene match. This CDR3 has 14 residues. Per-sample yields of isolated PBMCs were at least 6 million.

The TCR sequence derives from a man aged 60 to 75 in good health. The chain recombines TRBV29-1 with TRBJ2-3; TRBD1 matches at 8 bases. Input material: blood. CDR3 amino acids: CSADRGPSTDTQYF. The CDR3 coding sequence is TGCAGCGCCGACAGGGGTCCTAGCACAGATACGCAGTATTTT.